This T cell receptor beta chain stems from a study of blood T cell repertoires in COVID-19 (TCRdb year 2020). Describing the broader study: Collaborator samples came from the United States, Italy and Spain and covered acute and convalescent phases of COVID-19. Samples came from the ongoing ImmuneRACE study (first 160 participants) plus 1,254 subjects from 6 global collaborators. Where available, HLA class I and class II types were taken from metadata supplied by the sample provider and were not determined by assay-based typing. The material from the prospective study consisted of cDNA or gDNA derived from T cells, B-cell-depleted T cells, or PBMCs. Deeply sampled blood TCRbeta repertoires from subjects exposed to, actively infected with, or recovered from COVID-19 were included in the dataset. The repertoires were released in a freely available public database intended as a resource for research on the immune response to SARS-CoV-2. The sample metadata nearly always contained a de-identified subject ID, COVID-19 status, age in years and sex.

The CDR3 measures 15 amino acids from cysteine to phenylalanine. Only CDR3 DNA remains: 45 bases, in frame from the first base. Taken from the germline V gene, the CDR1 and CDR2 loops are SGHTA and FQGNSA. Unmatched junction bases come to 9, with V trimmed by 4 bases and J by 5 bases. Turning to this clone: Its antigen remains unidentified. Base qualities are missing; no much larger clone stands one base away.

Each collaborating institution followed its own protocols to collect whole blood in K2EDTA tubes. For TCRbeta analysis, collaborator samples were shipped as frozen whole blood, as isolated PBMCs, or as DNA extracted from either sample type. TCRbeta CDR3 regions were amplified from genomic DNA by means of the immunoSEQ Assay, a bias-controlled multiplex PCR. The paper's data handling went like this. The number of nucleated cells in each sample was estimated from the amplification of reference gene primers within the assay. To quantify the absolute abundance of each unique TCRbeta CDR3 rearrangement, sequence reads were collapsed and filtered. For each sample, productive Simpson clonality was calculated as the square root of Simpson's diversity index over productive rearrangements. TCRdb carries this immuneACCESS record with in-frame sequences only. Its versions omit some clonotypes, under half of them owing to an unresolved V gene in the studies checked, with the rest unexplained. For V, J and clone size, that table is used; D and trimming come from the DNA. The sample has nearly 50,000 clones on record, 86% of them singletons. Over 2% of the sample is in the top ten clones.

Paper-wide results and their limitations: Clinical and demographic metadata were provided uncurated, with the amount varying by source and participant.

The V and J genes are TRBV7-2 and TRBJ2-5; TRBD1 matches 8 bases in the middle. The receptor was isolated from a woman aged 55-75 years with acute or convalescent COVID-19. The sample was peripheral blood. The DNA reads TGTGCCAGCAGCTCTGGGGCAGGGGGCTTGGAGACCCAGTACTTC. Its product reads: CASSSGAGGLETQYF.